These 4 T cell receptor beta chains share one sample of origin, sequenced in a study of blood T cell repertoires in COVID-19. The assay was immunoSEQ multiplex PCR, and TCRdb's table has in-frame clones only and misses some. The data hold some 200,000 clones, with 80% to 85% observed a single time. Sequencing used peripheral blood. These receptors were taken from a human donor with acute or convalescent COVID-19. The donor label of this sample is uncertain.

The V gene is TRBV28, the J gene TRBJ2-7; possible D gene TRBD1, 6 bases. The CDR3 is 16 residues long. CDR1 and CDR2 from the germline V gene are MDHEN and SYDVKM. Trimming left V 5 bases short and J 3 bases short, with 20 bases between. The CDR3 region has the DNA TGTGCCAGCAGTACAATCACAGGGCCTCAGTACTACGAGCAGTACTTC. Translation: CASSTITGPQYYEQYF.

V is TRBV30 and J is TRBJ1-1; unclear D gene. This CDR3 region has 14 residues. Germline V gives CDR1 GTSNPN, CDR2 SVGIG (reference sequence). V lost 4 bases and J 0 bases, leaving 12 bases between the germline ends. CDR3 DNA: TGTGCCTGGATCCTGAACAGTTTGAACACTGAAGCTTTCTTT. Protein product: CAWILNSLNTEAFF. The complete variable domain, with remaining parts taken from reference TRBV30 and TRBJ1-1, reads SQTIHQWPATLVQPVGSPLSLECTVEGTSNPNLYWYRQAAGRGLQLLFYSVGIGQISSEVPQNLSASRPQDRQFILSSKKLLLSDSGFYLCAWILNSLNTEAFFGQGTRLTVV.

The chain employs TRBV6-5 and TRBJ2-3; 10 nucleotides line up with TRBD1. V lost 9 bases and J lost 3; bases outside the gene matches: 9. CDR1 is MNHEY and CDR2 is SVGAGI in the germline V gene. The CDR3 extends over 15 amino acids. The DNA for the CDR3 is TGTGCCAGTCAAGCGACAGGGGGCAGGACAGATACGCAGTATTTT. Translated: CASQATGGRTDTQYF.

The CDR3 DNA reads as TGTGCCAGCAGTTTAGCGGGACTTTCCTACAATGAGCAGTTCTTC. Encoded protein: CASSLAGLSYNEQFF. The chain combines TRBV27 with TRBJ2-1, with D possibly matching TRBD2 (6 bases). The germline V and J ends were trimmed by 2 bases and 1 base, with 9 bases remaining between them. Germline loops: CDR1 MNHEY, CDR2 SMNVEV (reference sequence). The CDR3 contains 15 residues.